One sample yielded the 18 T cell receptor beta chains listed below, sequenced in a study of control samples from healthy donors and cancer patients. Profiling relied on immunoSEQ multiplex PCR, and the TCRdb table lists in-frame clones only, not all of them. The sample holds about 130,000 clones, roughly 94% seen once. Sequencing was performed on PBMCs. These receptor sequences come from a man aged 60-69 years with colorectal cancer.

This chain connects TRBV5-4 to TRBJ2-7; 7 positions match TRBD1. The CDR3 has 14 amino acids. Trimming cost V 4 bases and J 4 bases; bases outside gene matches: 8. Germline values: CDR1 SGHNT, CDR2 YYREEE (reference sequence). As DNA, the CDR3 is TGTGCCAGCAGCCCCGACAGGGAAGGGTACGAGCAGTACTTC. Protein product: CASSPDREGYEQYF.

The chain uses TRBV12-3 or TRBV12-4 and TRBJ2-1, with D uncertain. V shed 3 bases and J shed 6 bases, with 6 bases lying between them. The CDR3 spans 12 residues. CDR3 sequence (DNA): TGTGCCAGCAGTTTGAACAGCAATGAGCAGTTCTTC. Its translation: CASSLNSNEQFF.

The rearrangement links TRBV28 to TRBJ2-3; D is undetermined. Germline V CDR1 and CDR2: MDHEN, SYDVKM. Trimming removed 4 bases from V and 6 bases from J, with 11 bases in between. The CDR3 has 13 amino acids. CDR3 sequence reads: CASSSGHFDTQYF. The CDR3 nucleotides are TGTGCCAGCAGTTCCGGCCATTTTGATACGCAGTATTTT.

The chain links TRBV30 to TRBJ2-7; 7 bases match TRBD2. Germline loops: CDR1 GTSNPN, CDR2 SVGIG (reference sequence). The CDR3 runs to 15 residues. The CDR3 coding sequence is TGTGCTGTCGGCCCGGGGCGGGGGTTGTTCGGCGAGCAGTACTTC. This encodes CAVGPGRGLFGEQYF.

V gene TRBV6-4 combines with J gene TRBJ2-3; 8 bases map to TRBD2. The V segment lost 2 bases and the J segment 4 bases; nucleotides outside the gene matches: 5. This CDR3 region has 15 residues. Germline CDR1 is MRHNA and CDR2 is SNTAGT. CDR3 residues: CASSDPGGPADTQYF. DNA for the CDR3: TGTGCCAGCAGTGACCCGGGGGGGCCCGCAGATACGCAGTATTTT.

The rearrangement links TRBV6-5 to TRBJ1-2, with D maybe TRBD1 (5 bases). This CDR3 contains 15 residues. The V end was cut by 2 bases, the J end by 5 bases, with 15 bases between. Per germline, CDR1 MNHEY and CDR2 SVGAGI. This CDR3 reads CASSYTAGWKYGYTF. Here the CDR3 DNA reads TGTGCCAGCAGTTACACGGCAGGGTGGAAATATGGCTACACCTTC.

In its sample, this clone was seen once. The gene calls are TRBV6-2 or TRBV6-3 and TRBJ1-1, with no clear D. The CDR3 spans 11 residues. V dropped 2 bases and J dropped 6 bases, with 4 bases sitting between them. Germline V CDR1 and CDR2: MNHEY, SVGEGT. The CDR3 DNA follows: TGTGCCAGCAGTTACATGGCTGAAGCTTTCTTT. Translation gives CASSYMAEAFF.

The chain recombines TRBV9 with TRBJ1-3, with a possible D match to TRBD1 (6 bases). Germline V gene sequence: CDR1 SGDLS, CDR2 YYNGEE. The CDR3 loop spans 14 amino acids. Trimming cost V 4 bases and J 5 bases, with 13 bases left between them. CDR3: CASSFGTTRNTIYF. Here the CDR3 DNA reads TGTGCCAGCAGCTTCGGGACAACGCGAAACACCATATATTTT.

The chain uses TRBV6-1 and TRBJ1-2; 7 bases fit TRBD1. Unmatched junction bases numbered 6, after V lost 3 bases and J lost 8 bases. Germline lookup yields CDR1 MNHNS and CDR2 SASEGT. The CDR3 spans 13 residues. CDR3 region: CASSDRGGGGYTF. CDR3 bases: TGTGCCAGCAGTGACAGGGGGGGAGGCGGCTACACCTTC.

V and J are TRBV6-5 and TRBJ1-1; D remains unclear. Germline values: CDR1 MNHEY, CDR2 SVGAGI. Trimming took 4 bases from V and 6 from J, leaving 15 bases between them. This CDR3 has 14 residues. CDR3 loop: CASSSPQVPPEAFF. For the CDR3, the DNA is TGTGCCAGCAGTTCCCCCCAGGTTCCTCCTGAAGCTTTCTTT.

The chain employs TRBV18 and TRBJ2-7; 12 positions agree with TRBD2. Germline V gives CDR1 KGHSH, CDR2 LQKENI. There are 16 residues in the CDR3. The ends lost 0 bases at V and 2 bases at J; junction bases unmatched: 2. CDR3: CASSPPASGGAYEQYF. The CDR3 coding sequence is TGTGCCAGCTCACCACCGGCTAGCGGGGGGGCCTACGAGCAGTACTTC.

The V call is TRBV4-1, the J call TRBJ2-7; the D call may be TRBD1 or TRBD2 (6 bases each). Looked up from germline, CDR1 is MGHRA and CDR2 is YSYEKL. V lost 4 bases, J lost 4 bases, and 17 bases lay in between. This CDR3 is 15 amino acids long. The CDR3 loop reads CASSRPETGTYEQYF. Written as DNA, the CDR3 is TGCGCCAGCAGCCGCCCCGAAACAGGGACTTACGAGCAGTACTTC.

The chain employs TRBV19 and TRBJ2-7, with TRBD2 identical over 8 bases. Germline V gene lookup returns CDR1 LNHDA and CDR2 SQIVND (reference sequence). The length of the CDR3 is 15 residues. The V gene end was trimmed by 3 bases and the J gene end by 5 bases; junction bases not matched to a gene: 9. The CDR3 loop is CASSMTSDRKDEQYF. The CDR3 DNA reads TGTGCCAGTAGTATGACTAGCGACCGAAAGGACGAGCAGTACTTC.

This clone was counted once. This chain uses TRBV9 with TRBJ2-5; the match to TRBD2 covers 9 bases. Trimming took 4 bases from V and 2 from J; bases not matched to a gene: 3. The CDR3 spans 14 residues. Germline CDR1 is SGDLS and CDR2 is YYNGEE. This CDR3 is CASSLSGGQETQYF. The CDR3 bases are TGTGCCAGCAGCCTAAGCGGGGGGCAAGAGACCCAGTACTTC.

This chain's CDR3 is CASRQQLAADTQYF. CDR3 nucleotide sequence: TGTGCCAGCAGGCAACAACTAGCGGCAGATACGCAGTATTTT. The chain combines TRBV5-4 with TRBJ2-3; 8 bases match TRBD2. The CDR3 totals 14 residues. The germline gives CDR1 SGHNT, CDR2 YYREEE (reference sequence). The V gene end was trimmed by 5 bases and the J gene end by 4 bases; junction bases not matched to a gene: 6.

The CDR3 protein is CASSLAGGRTEQYF. The CDR3 DNA reads as TGTGCCAGCAGCTTAGCGGGGGGGCGGACCGAGCAGTACTTC. V is TRBV7-2 and J is TRBJ2-7; tentative D call: TRBD2 (7 bases). CDR1 SGHTA and CDR2 FQGNSA come from the germline V gene. The CDR3 has 14 amino acids. V lost 0 bases to trimming and J lost 6 bases, with 12 bases between them.

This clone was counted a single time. The chain's CDR3 is CAWSYGRTGDWNTEAFF. The DNA for the CDR3 is TGTGCCTGGAGTTATGGGAGGACAGGGGACTGGAACACTGAAGCTTTCTTT. The V call is TRBV30, the J call TRBJ1-1; TRBD1 matches 9 bases. Germline V gene lookup returns CDR1 GTSNPN and CDR2 SVGIG (reference sequence). This CDR3 contains 17 residues. V lost 2 bases and J lost 1; bases outside the gene matches: 11.

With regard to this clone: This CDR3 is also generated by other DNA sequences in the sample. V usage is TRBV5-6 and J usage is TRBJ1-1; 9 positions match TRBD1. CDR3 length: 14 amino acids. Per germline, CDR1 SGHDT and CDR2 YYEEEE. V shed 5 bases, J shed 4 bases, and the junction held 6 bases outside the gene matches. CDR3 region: CASSRRDRVTEAFF. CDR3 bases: TGTGCCAGCAGTCGGCGGGACAGGGTCACTGAAGCTTTCTTT. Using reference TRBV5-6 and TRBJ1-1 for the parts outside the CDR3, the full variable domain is DAGVTQSPTHLIKTRGQQVTLRCSPKSGHDTVSWYQQALGQGPQFIFQYYEEEERQRGNFPDRFSGHQFPNYSSELNVNALLLGDSALYLCASSRRDRVTEAFFGQGTRLTVV.